This T cell receptor beta chain was observed in a study of cytomegalovirus exposure and HLA in healthy donors. Study-wide results and limits: Rarity held for most TCR sequences, but there were some public TCRs that occurred in many donors. Researchers reported in a later analysis that a missense DCLRE1C variant was tied to TCR beta V- and J-gene trimming. Prior analysis indicated that the majority of TCR beta V segments exhibited productivity approximately 87% or approximately 30% of the time.

It was with 60 Vbeta and 13 Jbeta primers that the PCR ran. Here immunoSEQ multiplex PCR was the method, and the copy in TCRdb shows in-frame clones only, minus some. The sample yields about 150,000 clones, around four fifths seen once. On this clone: Its target is unknown. The junction shows a germline mismatch at one end, possibly a read error.

The germline V gene has CDR1 SEHNR and CDR2 FQNEAQ (reference sequence). The CDR3 is 16 amino acids. The source is a man aged 18 to 35 in good health and CMV-seronegative. The chain links TRBV7-9 to TRBJ2-5, with 7 bases that match TRBD1. The sample consisted of PBMCs. The CDR3 sequence is CSSRPRQGAIPETQYF. CDR3 DNA sequence: TGTTCCAGCAGGCCGAGACAGGGCGCCATTCCCGAGACCCAGTACTTC.